The clone carrying this T cell receptor (beta chain) counts as medium-sized. The antigen remains undetermined. The CDR3 spans 20 residues. From germline, CDR1 is SGHDN and CDR2 FVKESK. J was trimmed by 0 bases and V by 0 bases; bases with no gene match: 9. These data come from a study of spatial heterogeneity in lung cancer. Study outcomes and limitations: Intratumoral expanded alpha and beta TCR counts were found to track tumor mutation counts.

TCRdb redid the calling of the 5' RACE reads with MiXCR, one entry per CDR3 protein. Seen here are approximately 9,500 distinct CDR3 sequences, about 4.5% observed once, and the top ten hold under 14%. The time point denotes: sample taken at primary tumor resection. The chain combines TRBV14 with TRBJ2-1, with 12 bases fitting TRBD2. The TCR originated in a female donor with early-stage non-small cell lung cancer. The sequencing used lung tumor tissue, collected at surgery. The CDR3 reads CASSQDLGLAGSFSYNEQFF. DNA of the CDR3: TGTGCCAGCAGCCAAGATCTTGGACTAGCGGGATCTTTCTCCTACAATGAGCAGTTCTTC.